The T cell receptor beta chain under discussion was sequenced for a study of T cell responses to AZD1222 COVID-19 vaccine. Study as a whole: Pooled in the analysis were second doses at about 4 or about 12 weeks. Notes on the study in general: Along spike, vaccine-associated CD4 TCRs were found throughout, with dominance at 160-218 and 743-854. Donor demographics were predominantly white British with a female majority; clonal diversity may be underestimated. The reported proportion of spike-specific TCRs targeting unmutated variant regions was nearly half.

Sequenced by immunoSEQ multiplex PCR; TCRdb stores in-frame clones only, minus some. Among about 210,000 clones listed, about 92% were seen once. As to this clone: Its antigen is unknown.

There are 13 residues in the CDR3. The V gene end was trimmed by 5 bases and the J gene end by 11 bases; junction bases not matched to a gene: 10. The sequence was obtained from an adult in good health. The sequencing used peripheral blood, collected on day 0 of AZD1222 vaccination. This sequence joins TRBV12-3 or TRBV12-4 and TRBJ1-1, with 8 bases that match TRBD1. The CDR3 loop reads CASSSSGTGMAFF. For the CDR3, the DNA is TGTGCCAGCAGTAGCTCCGGGACAGGAATGGCTTTCTTT.